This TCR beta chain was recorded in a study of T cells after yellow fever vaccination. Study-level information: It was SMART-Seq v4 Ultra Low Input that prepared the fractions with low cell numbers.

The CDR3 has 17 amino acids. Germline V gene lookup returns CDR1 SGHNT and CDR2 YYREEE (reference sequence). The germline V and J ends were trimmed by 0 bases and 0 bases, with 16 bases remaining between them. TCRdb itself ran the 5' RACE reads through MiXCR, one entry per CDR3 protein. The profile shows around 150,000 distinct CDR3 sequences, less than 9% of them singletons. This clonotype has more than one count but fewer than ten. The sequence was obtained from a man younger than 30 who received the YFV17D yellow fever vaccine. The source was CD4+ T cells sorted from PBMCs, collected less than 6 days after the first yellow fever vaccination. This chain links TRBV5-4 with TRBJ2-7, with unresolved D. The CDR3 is CASSLVTPNRSSYEQYF. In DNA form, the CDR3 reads TGTGCCAGCAGCTTGGTAACCCCGAATAGGAGCTCCTACGAGCAGTACTTC. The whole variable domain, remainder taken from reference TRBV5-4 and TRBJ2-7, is ETGVTQSPTHLIKTRGQQVTLRCSSQSGHNTVSWYQQALGQGPQFIFQYYREEENGRGNFPPRFSGLQFPNYSSELNVNALELDDSALYLCASSLVTPNRSSYEQYFGPGTRLTVT.